Below, one T cell receptor beta chain is given with its context. The CDR3 sequence is 14 residues long. The junction had 1 base not matched to a gene; V was cut back by 3 bases and J by 5 bases. Germline V gene data show CDR1 as MGHRA and CDR2 as YSYEKL. The data derive from a study of Ad26.COV2.S vaccination and SARS-CoV-2 variants. Clones were sequenced by immunoSEQ multiplex PCR, and TCRdb holds only the in-frame ones, with some missing. The table shows a few hundred thousand clones, with roughly 90% occurring only once. Stated treatment: 15 to 20 received Ad26.COV2.S at low or high dose, single or two shots; about 5 received placebo; per-sample allocation not given. Samples analyzed were those drawn on day 63 after the first vaccine or placebo injection.

The sample was peripheral blood, taken in a trial of Ad26.COV2.S vaccine versus placebo. This TCR came from a person aged 18-65 years who received the Ad26.COV2.S COVID-19 vaccine or a placebo. The rearrangement links TRBV4-1 to TRBJ2-2, with 9 bases that match TRBD1. The CDR3 DNA reads TGCGCCAGCAGCCAGGGACAGGGAACCGGGGAGCTGTTTTTT. Protein product: CASSQGQGTGELFF.